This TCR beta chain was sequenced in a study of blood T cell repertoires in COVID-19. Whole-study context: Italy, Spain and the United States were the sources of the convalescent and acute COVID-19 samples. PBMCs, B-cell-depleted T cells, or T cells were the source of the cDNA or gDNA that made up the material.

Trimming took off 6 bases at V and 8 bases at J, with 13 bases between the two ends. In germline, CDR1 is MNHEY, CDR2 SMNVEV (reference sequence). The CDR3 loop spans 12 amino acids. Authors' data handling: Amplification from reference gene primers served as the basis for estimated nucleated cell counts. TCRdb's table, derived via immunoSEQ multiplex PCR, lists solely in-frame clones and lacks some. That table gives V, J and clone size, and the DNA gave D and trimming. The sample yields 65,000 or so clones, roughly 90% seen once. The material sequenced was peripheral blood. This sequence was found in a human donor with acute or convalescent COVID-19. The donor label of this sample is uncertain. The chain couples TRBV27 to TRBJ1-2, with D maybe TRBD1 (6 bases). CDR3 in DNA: TGTGCCAGCAGACAGGGCACGTTAGGCTACACCTTC. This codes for CASRQGTLGYTF.